What follows describes a single T cell receptor (beta chain). This entry is derived from a study of blood T cell repertoires in COVID-19. In the study overall: Both acute and convalescent COVID-19 samples were obtained from the United States, Italy and Spain. PBMCs, B-cell-depleted T cells, or T cells were the source of the cDNA or gDNA that made up the material.

J lost 7 bases, V lost 4 bases, and 7 bases had no gene match. The CDR3 runs to 14 residues. Germline CDR1 and CDR2: LNHDA and SQIVND (reference sequence). Per the authors' pipeline: Reference gene primer amplification gave nucleated cell count estimates. Measured with immunoSEQ multiplex PCR; TCRdb has only the in-frame clones, and not every one. V and J calls and clone size are copied from that table; D and trimming were computed from the DNA. This sample yields more than 65,000 clones, of which roughly 87% are seen a single time; more than 8% belongs to the top ten. The rearrangement uses TRBV19 and TRBJ1-5; 7 bases map to TRBD1. The source of this sequence is a man aged 50 or older with acute or convalescent COVID-19. Sequencing input: peripheral blood. Written as DNA, the CDR3 is TGTGCCAGTAGTAGATACAGGGGAGGACAGCCCCAGCATTTT. This translates into CASSRYRGGQPQHF.